The 5 T cell receptor beta chains below all came from one sample that was sequenced in a study of cytomegalovirus exposure and HLA in healthy donors. The PCR ran on 60 Vbeta and 13 Jbeta primers. Profiling relied on immunoSEQ multiplex PCR, and the TCRdb table lists in-frame clones only, not all of them. The data show some 160,000 clones, around 72% seen once. The specimen sequenced was PBMCs. The receptors here all came from a man in his forties in good health and CMV-seronegative.

The chain has TRBV4-1 and TRBJ1-2; 8 nucleotides align to TRBD1. Unmatched junction bases numbered 3, after V lost 2 bases and J lost 4 bases. CDR1 is MGHRA, CDR2 YSYEKL, per germline. The CDR3 has 14 amino acids. The CDR3 region has the DNA TGCGCCAGCAGCCAAACAGGGGGTAGCTATGGCTACACCTTC. Translating gives CASSQTGGSYGYTF.

This clone turned up a few times. The genes are TRBV14 and TRBJ1-2; no reliable D call. Germline V gene lookup returns CDR1 SGHDN and CDR2 FVKESK. V was clipped by 1 base and J by 4 bases, with 7 bases between them. The CDR3 loop spans 13 amino acids. The CDR3 nucleotides read TGTGCCAGCAGCCAAGCCGGGGTCTATGGCTACACCTTC. Translating gives CASSQAGVYGYTF.

The chain couples TRBV30 to TRBJ2-2; 11 nucleotides match TRBD2. Germline loops: CDR1 GTSNPN, CDR2 SVGIG (reference sequence). The junction had 12 bases not matched to a gene; V was cut back by 4 bases and J by 2 bases. The CDR3 is 18 amino acids. CDR3 residues: CAWNHWGLAEINTGELFF. For the CDR3, the DNA is TGTGCCTGGAATCACTGGGGACTAGCGGAAATAAACACCGGGGAGCTGTTTTTT.

J is TRBJ2-2 and V is TRBV7-6; a possible D gene is TRBD2 (6 bases). V was pared by 4 bases and J by 0 bases, with 12 bases between. Germline CDR1 and CDR2: SGHVS and FNYEAQ. The CDR3 consists of 16 residues. CDR3 residues: CASSSSGVPNTGELFF. CDR3 sequence (DNA): TGTGCCAGCAGCTCCTCGGGAGTCCCGAACACCGGGGAGCTGTTTTTT.

The chain uses TRBV9 and TRBJ2-3; 7 positions agree with TRBD2. The V and J ends lost 0 bases and 6 bases, in that order; junction bases with no gene match: 7. The CDR3 is 15 amino acids. The germline gives CDR1 SGDLS, CDR2 YYNGEE. CDR3 region: CASSVGLAGLDTQYF. The CDR3 DNA reads as TGTGCCAGCAGCGTAGGACTAGCAGGGTTGGATACGCAGTATTTT.